This T cell receptor beta chain was profiled in a study of cytomegalovirus exposure and HLA in healthy donors. Study-level information: Falling in the Caucasian-associated ancestry cluster were approximately 84% of 398 genotyped donors.

PCR used 60 Vbeta primers and 13 Jbeta primers. Using immunoSEQ multiplex PCR, the repertoire was profiled, and TCRdb retains in-frame clones only, with some absent. This sample carries approximately 180,000 clones, roughly 87% of them seen once, and the ten largest clones take about 0.23%. Study-wide results and limits: Some V segments, TRBV6-2 and TRBV6-3 among them, were indistinguishable and were therefore excluded.

This clone has only one observation. Its specificity is unknown. V was pared by 6 bases and J by 5 bases, with 7 bases of the junction left unmatched. The CDR3 is 14 amino acids. The V gene's germline CDR1 is MNHEY and CDR2 SMNVEV (reference sequence). Sequenced input: PBMCs. The sequence derives from a girl under three years old in good health and CMV-seronegative. The chain couples TRBV27 to TRBJ2-3; 8 bases agree with TRBD1. CDR3 amino acids: CASRRTGSVDTQYF. CDR3 in DNA: TGTGCCAGCAGAAGGACAGGGTCTGTAGATACGCAGTATTTT.